This passage covers 3 T cell receptor beta chains from one sample sequenced in a study of shared clonotypes between healthy human individuals. The repertoire was sequenced with immunoSEQ multiplex PCR; TCRdb's copy has only in-frame clones and lacks some. The profile shows approximately 2.4 million clones, roughly 95% of them singletons. The sequenced sample was naive CD4+ T cells sorted from blood. This sample's subset: CD45RA+ positively selected. The receptors were sampled from a man younger than 35 in good health.

The V and J genes are TRBV6-6 and TRBJ1-4, with TRBD1 matching over 9 bases. The CDR3 is made up of 15 amino acids. CDR1 and CDR2 (germline): MNHNY, SVGAGI (reference sequence). The J segment lost 7 bases and the V segment lost 2 bases, leaving 5 bases of the junction unmatched. CDR3 nucleotide sequence: TGTGCCAGCAGTTACAAGGGACAGGGACGTGAAAAACTGTTTTTT. This encodes CASSYKGQGREKLFF.

This chain links TRBV29-1 with TRBJ1-1, with D perhaps TRBD1 (6 bases). The CDR3 is made up of 14 amino acids. Germline V gene sequence: CDR1 SQVTM, CDR2 ANQGSEA. The V end lost 5 bases, the J end lost 1 base, and 14 bases lay between the germline ends. CDR3 amino acids: CSVIRGSTNTEAFF. In DNA form, the CDR3 reads TGCAGCGTTATCAGGGGCTCCACGAACACTGAAGCTTTCTTT.

The chain combines TRBV4-1 with TRBJ1-5; TRBD1 might be the D (5 bases). The CDR3 sequence is 17 residues long. From germline, CDR1 is MGHRA and CDR2 YSYEKL. Trimming pared 0 bases from V and 2 bases from J, leaving 14 bases between. The CDR3, as DNA: TGCGCCAGCAGCCAAGAAGGAGAAGGAGGGGGCAATCAGCCCCAGCATTTT. As protein: CASSQEGEGGGNQPQHF.